This T cell receptor beta chain emerged from a study of blood T cell repertoires in COVID-19. Study summary: Whether acute or convalescent, the COVID-19 samples came from the United States, Italy and Spain. PBMCs, B-cell-depleted T cells, or T cells provided the cDNA or gDNA that made up the material.

V gave up 4 bases and J gave up 7 bases, with 23 bases separating them. The CDR3 runs 16 residues. Germline values: CDR1 SQVTM, CDR2 ANQGSEA. Per the study methods: It was from reference gene primer amplification that nucleated cell counts were estimated. Libraries were prepared by immunoSEQ multiplex PCR; TCRdb keeps only in-frame clonotypes and omits some of them. Clone size and the V and J calls come from that table; the DNA yielded D and trimming. In the table there are over 150,000 clones, roughly 88% of which are singletons. The chain uses TRBV29-1 and TRBJ2-1; possibly TRBD2 for D (7 bases). The sample consisted of peripheral blood. This receptor was obtained from a woman aged 60-70 years with acute or convalescent COVID-19. CDR3 nucleotide sequence: TGCAGCGTTGTCGGCGGGGGCCTTTCCCCTGGGAATGAGCAGTTCTTC. Translating it yields CSVVGGGLSPGNEQFF.